These T cell receptor beta chains were read from a single sample in a study of control samples from healthy donors and cancer patients. Sequenced by immunoSEQ multiplex PCR; TCRdb stores in-frame clones only, minus some. Here the sample spans some 65,000 clones, 84% being singletons. The source material was PBMCs. The receptors derive from a woman aged 45-60 years with lung cancer. The CDR3 runs from the conserved cysteine through the conserved F or W. A D gene is named only where the DNA matches it firmly. Size tells how often a clone was seen (once, few, many) or the class of an expanded clone, and some rows leave it out.

.	TRBV7-9	TRBJ2-3	.	CASSLVGSAGDTQYF	TGTGCCAGCAGCTTAGTCGGATCGGCAGGGGATACGCAGTATTTT
.	TRBV25-1	TRBJ1-2	once	CASSVRGVGASGYTF	TGTGCCAGCAGCGTAAGAGGGGTGGGGGCGAGTGGCTACACCTTC
.	TRBV19	TRBJ1-5	.	CASRDTIPKQPQHF	TGTGCCAGTAGGGACACTATACCCAAACAGCCCCAGCATTTT
TRBD1	TRBV28	TRBJ1-5	few	CASSLWQGAGNQPQHF	TGTGCCAGCAGTTTATGGCAGGGGGCAGGCAATCAGCCCCAGCATTTT
TRBD1	TRBV4-3	TRBJ1-2	.	CASSQAPGTGPNYGYTF	TGCGCCAGCAGCCAAGCCCCCGGGACAGGACCTAACTATGGCTACACCTTC
.	TRBV11-2	TRBJ1-3	.	CASSLMGHLGNTIYF	TGTGCCAGCAGCTTAATGGGACACCTAGGAAACACCATATATTTT
.	TRBV20-1	TRBJ1-1	once	CSASKPGRDTEAFF	TGCAGTGCTAGTAAGCCAGGGCGGGACACTGAAGCTTTCTTT
.	TRBV14	TRBJ1-1	.	CASSSRQRSEAFF	TGTGCCAGCAGCTCCCGACAGAGATCTGAAGCTTTCTTT
.	TRBV6-4	TRBJ2-1	.	CASSPQIGTTNEQFF	TGTGCCAGCAGTCCCCAGATTGGGACAACGAATGAGCAGTTCTTC
.	TRBV12-5	TRBJ2-7	.	CASGLLTPSPSEQYF	TGTGCTAGTGGTTTGCTGACCCCTTCGCCGTCCGAGCAGTACTTC
.	TRBV6-5	TRBJ1-2	.	CASSYIETGTYGYTF	TGTGCCAGCAGTTATATCGAAACAGGGACCTATGGCTACACCTTC
.	TRBV28	TRBJ1-5	.	CASSEPGSNQPQHF	TGTGCCAGCAGCGAACCGGGGTCAAATCAGCCCCAGCATTTT
.	TRBV24-1	TRBJ2-1	.	CATSDPSPGPYNEQFF	TGTGCCACCAGTGATCCCTCCCCAGGGCCTTACAATGAGCAGTTCTTC
.	TRBV3-1/TRBV3-2	TRBJ1-2	.	CASSQAHCRGDYGYTF	TGTGCCAGCAGCCAAGCCCACTGCCGGGGGGACTATGGCTACACCTTC
TRBD1	TRBV7-3	TRBJ1-1	.	CASSLNGQGAPTEAFF	TGTGCCAGCAGCTTAAATGGACAGGGGGCCCCAACTGAAGCTTTCTTT
.	TRBV28	TRBJ1-1	few	CASSTEAFF	TGTGCCAGCAGTACTGAAGCTTTCTTT
TRBD1	TRBV6-1	TRBJ1-1	.	CASSEAGTGRTEAFF	TGTGCCAGCAGTGAGGCCGGGACAGGACGGACTGAAGCTTTCTTT
.	TRBV6-1	TRBJ1-1	few	CASSERRTEAFF	TGTGCCAGCAGTGAAAGGCGCACTGAAGCTTTCTTT
TRBD1	TRBV30	TRBJ1-1	.	CAWSSTTGGHTEAFF	TGTGCCTGGAGTTCAACGACAGGGGGCCACACTGAAGCTTTCTTT
.	TRBV6-2/TRBV6-3	TRBJ2-1	once	CASSYSISVPNTYNEQFF	TGTGCCAGCAGTTACTCGATAAGTGTGCCGAACACCTACAATGAGCAGTTCTTC
.	TRBV19	TRBJ1-1	.	CASSTNLDPEAFF	TGTGCCAGTAGTACCAACCTCGACCCTGAAGCTTTCTTT
.	TRBV7-8	TRBJ1-1	.	CASSPNREPTEAFF	TGTGCCAGCAGCCCAAACCGGGAGCCCACTGAAGCTTTCTTT
.	TRBV20-1	TRBJ1-2	.	CSASSPGYTF	TGCAGTGCTTCTTCCCCCGGGTACACCTTC
TRBD1	TRBV18	TRBJ1-1	.	CASSPDRVTEAFF	TGTGCCAGCTCACCGGACAGGGTGACTGAAGCTTTCTTT
.	TRBV7-8	TRBJ2-2	.	CASSPRQTNTGELFF	TGTGCCAGCAGCCCGCGACAGACGAACACCGGGGAGCTGTTTTTT
.	TRBV21-1	TRBJ1-2	.	CASSKAPPGLYTF	TGTGCCAGCAGCAAGGCCCCCCCGGGTCTCTACACCTTC
.	TRBV3-1/TRBV3-2	TRBJ1-2	.	CASSHMDSFNYGYTF	TGTGCCAGCAGCCACATGGACAGCTTTAACTATGGCTACACCTTC
TRBD1	TRBV28	TRBJ1-2	.	CASRGTGSIGGYTF	TGTGCCAGCAGGGGGACAGGTAGCATCGGAGGCTACACCTTC